These T cell receptor beta chains were read from a single sample in a study of blood T cell repertoires in COVID-19. Sequencing used immunoSEQ multiplex PCR; TCRdb keeps in-frame clones, though not all of them. Of around 310,000 clones in the sample, around nine tenths were seen once. The specimen sequenced was PBMCs or T cells enriched from blood (not recorded which). These receptors were obtained from a woman in her 40s who had recovered from COVID-19. The CDR3 runs from the conserved cysteine through the conserved F or W. Each record gives: J gene, V gene, D gene, clone size, CDR3 DNA, CDR3 protein. D genes are given only for firm matches. Part of the rows lack a size; the others show once, few, many or a class for expanded clones.

TRBJ1-6 TRBV7-9 TRBD1 once TGTGCCAGCAGCTTAGCCACAGGGGGCCAATCACCCCTCCACTTT CASSLATGGQSPLHF
TRBJ1-1 TRBV19 TRBD1 . TGTGCCAGTAGTATCGGGGCAGGGGGCATCACTGAAGCTTTCTTT CASSIGAGGITEAFF
TRBJ2-6 TRBV4-2 TRBD1 . TGTGCCAGCAGCCCTCCGGGGACAGGCATCTCTGGGGCCAACGTCCTGACTTTC CASSPPGTGISGANVLTF
TRBJ2-2 TRBV9 . . TGTGCCAGCAGCGTAGCCCGGGTTGGCGGGGAGCTGTTTTTT CASSVARVGGELFF
TRBJ2-7 TRBV30 TRBD1 . TGTGCCTGGAGTGAGGACAGGGAACGGGACGAGCAGTACTTC CAWSEDRERDEQYF
TRBJ1-1 TRBV11-2 . few TGTGCCAGCGGTCACGGGGGGGGGAGCGCTGAAGCTTTCTTT CASGHGGGSAEAFF
TRBJ1-2 TRBV15 TRBD1 . TGTGCCACCAGCAGAGCTGCAGGGGGAAACTATGGCTACACCTTC CATSRAAGGNYGYTF
TRBJ1-4 TRBV6-5 . . TGTGCCAGCAGCAAAACTCGGACTAATGAAAAACTGTTTTTT CASSKTRTNEKLFF
TRBJ1-3 TRBV2 . . TGTGCCAGCAGCGGGGCGGGGAACTCTGGAAACACCATATATTTT CASSGAGNSGNTIYF
TRBJ1-5 TRBV5-6 TRBD1 . TGTGCCAGCAGCTTGGGACAGGGCTATCAGCCCCAGCATTTT CASSLGQGYQPQHF
TRBJ2-5 TRBV9 TRBD2 . TGTGCCAGCAGCCCCAGCGGGGGGGCCGAGGAGACCCAGTACTTC CASSPSGGAEETQYF
TRBJ2-3 TRBV28 . . TGTGCCAGCAGTTCTAGTGGCCCAGATACGCAGTATTTT CASSSSGPDTQYF
TRBJ2-7 TRBV2 TRBD2 . TGTGCCAGCAGATCTAGCGGGGGATCCTACGAGCAGTACTTC CASRSSGGSYEQYF
TRBJ1-4 TRBV30 . . TGTGCCTGGAGTGTACAGGGATCTAATGAAAAACTGTTTTTT CAWSVQGSNEKLFF
TRBJ1-1 TRBV19 . . TGTGCCAGTAGTCGGGGGGGGCTGGCTGAAGCTTTCTTT CASSRGGLAEAFF
TRBJ2-2 TRBV7-9 . . TGTGCCAGCAGCTCGGGACTGGCCACCGGGGAGCTGTTTTTT CASSSGLATGELFF
TRBJ2-2 TRBV4-2 . once TGTGCCAGCAGCCAAGATTACGGGTCCGGGGAGCTGTTTTTT CASSQDYGSGELFF